This T cell receptor beta chain stems from a study of T cell responses to AZD1222 COVID-19 vaccine. Study-wide results and caveats: CD4 TCRs covered the whole spike, strongest at regions 160-218 and 743-854. After two AZD1222 doses, spike-specific TCR breadth and depth rose versus day 0. Seropositive AZD1222 recipients at baseline numbered only 6 or 7.

Some clones are missing from TCRdb's copy, which holds only in-frame ones; the method was immunoSEQ multiplex PCR. The sample has about 190,000 clones, 87% seen once; the top ten hold 2.5% to 3%. The CDR3 has 16 amino acids. CDR1 is KGHDR, CDR2 SFDVKD, per germline. V lost 0 bases and J 1 base, leaving 11 bases between the germline ends. In the case of this clone: Its antigen is still unknown.

The clonotype comes from an adult in good health. Sequenced here: peripheral blood, sampled on day 0 of MenACWY control vaccination. The chain couples TRBV24-1 to TRBJ2-5, with D uncertain. CDR3 residues: CATSDLREQSQETQYF. The DNA for the CDR3 is TGTGCCACCAGTGATTTGCGAGAACAGTCCCAAGAGACCCAGTACTTC.